This T cell receptor beta chain was recorded in a study of glioma-infiltrating T cells. Findings and limits, study-wide: Above-expected tissue-blood divergence occurred in all gliomas, most in low-grade ones. CDR3 overlap between tissue and blood was very small.

V was pared by 6 bases and J by 7 bases, with 4 bases of the junction left unmatched. This CDR3 contains 13 residues. CDR1 MNHEY and CDR2 SMNVEV come from the germline V gene (reference sequence). This clonotype was seen repeatedly, ten times or more. Antigen: not known. The iRepertoire nested amplicon-rescue multiplex PCR amplified TCR alpha and beta CDR3s from RNA. Input was 100-400 ng of tissue mRNA or PBMC total RNA. Each CDR3 protein gets one entry after TCRdb re-called the multiplex PCR reads with MiXCR. Here the sample spans over 90,000 distinct CDR3 sequences, about 30% being singletons. The sample was glioma tissue, nonneoplastic brain tissue, or PBMCs (not recorded which). The source is a human donor with low-grade glioma or glioblastoma, undergoing nonglioma brain surgery, or in good health (not recorded which). The J gene is TRBJ2-1, the V gene TRBV27; 9 bases match TRBD2. The CDR3 region has the DNA TGTGCCAGCAGGAAGAGCGGGGGGAATGAGCAGTTCTTC. It specifies CASRKSGGNEQFF.